The text below deals with one T cell receptor beta chain. This clonotype was counted between two and nine times. No cognate antigen has been identified for it. No much larger clone exists at a distance of one base, and base qualities are not known. Including cysteine and phenylalanine, the CDR3 has 15 amino acids. Left in the record is the CDR3 DNA by itself, 45 bases read in frame from the first base. Relative to germline, V is missing 6 bases and J is missing 4 bases, with 8 bases of the junction outside any gene match. Based on the germline V gene, the CDR1 and CDR2 sequences are KGHSH and LQKENI. This sample stems from a study of blood T cells in healthy people across ages (dated by TCRdb to the mid-2010s). Some background on the complete study: Template switching captured roughly one uniquely barcoded TCR beta cDNA molecule per two T cells in model experiments. To avoid experimental bias, donors of different ages were distributed randomly across sequencing lanes. The donors were divided into four age groups: young (average about 16 years), middle-aged (approximately 42), aged (about 56) and long-lived (roughly 82). For two donors (one aged 18 to 29 and one aged 80 or older), the study analyzed two additional independent replicas of 1 million unique cDNA reads from the same blood draw. Using deep sequencing normalized with unique cDNA molecular identifiers, the study measured how TCR beta repertoire diversity changes with age.

Libraries came from 5' RACE. The instrument was an Illumina HiSeq 2500. A second PCR of roughly 6 to 12 cycles was run with a J-beta primer mix and a sample-barcoded 5' primer. A unique molecular identifier was introduced onto each TCR beta cDNA molecule by a template-switch 5' adaptor carrying 12 random nucleotides. At least 2.5 million CDR3-containing paired-end reads were obtained from each sample. All of the RNA was converted into first-strand cDNA using the Mint cDNA synthesis kit, with a TRBC-specific oligonucleotide serving as the primer. Following uracil-DNA glycosylase treatment, all cDNA underwent a first 18-cycle PCR with the universal primers M1SS and BC2_uni_R. Concerning the study's data processing: Normalization of each sample was performed by random selection of 1 million high-quality reads, each carrying a distinct molecular identifier. Instead of being binned into consensus sequences, reads with shared molecular identifiers were discarded. MiTCR, run with a Q25 quality threshold and the strictest error-elimination algorithm, handled CDR3 identification, clonotype clustering and error correction. A nonparametric unseen species model with Euler transformation was used to estimate lower-bound total TCR beta diversity. TCRdb reworked the public reads: Q25 trimming with fastp, MiXCR clone assembly, productive beta chains retained. Each entry is one CDR3 protein sequence, shown with its most common DNA and genes. TCRdb, not the authors, supplied the V and J calls. The sample data list roughly 700,000 distinct CDR3 sequences, and about 34% of these were observed just once. The ten largest clones capture 15% of the sample.

What the authors observed across the whole study: The CMV infection status of donors was not known, potentially confounding age-related changes in expanded clonotypes. Estimates of total diversity from one million sequenced T cells were regarded as lower bounds and underestimates. Compared with the aged group, more naive CD4+ T cells, fewer expanded clones and increased TCR diversity were shown by the long-lived group, suggesting age selection. Conclusive comparison of naive and antigen-experienced compartments was prevented by the profiling of bulk unsorted PBMCs. Observed TCR beta diversity correlated strongly with the percentage of naive T cells measured by flow cytometry. As age increased, observed TCR beta diversity per million T cells dropped in a roughly linear way, and a significant reduction was already evident by age 40.

Systemically healthy Caucasian individuals from Russia, 35 to 40 in total and aged roughly 6 to 100 years, were included as donors. Each donor gave roughly 9.5 milliliters of peripheral blood, collected into EDTA-treated Vacutainer tubes. PBMCs were isolated by Ficoll-Paque density-gradient centrifugation, with at least 6.5 million obtained per sample. Total RNA was extracted from PBMCs with Trizol reagent, with at least 5.5 micrograms obtained per sample. For every donor, an aliquot of PBMCs went through flow cytometry to measure the percentages of naive CD45RAhigh/CD27high T cells. The clonotype comes from a woman at least 80 years old in good health. Donor details come from another sample of the same person, matched by shared clones. Material for sequencing was blood. Recombination connected TRBV18 to TRBJ1-1; 10 junctional bases match TRBD1. The DNA reads TGTGCCAGCTCCCTCCGGGACAGGGGAATCACTGAAGCTTTCTTT. Its coded protein is CASSLRDRGITEAFF.